This TCR beta chain was identified during a study of breast tumors, draining lymph nodes, adjacent tissues. Study-wide results and limits: Findings are consistent with lymph node origin and intratumoral expansion of most tumor T cells.

The CDR3 consists of 12 residues. Trimming at V came to 4 bases and at J to 10 bases, leaving 4 bases not matched to a gene. The germline gives CDR1 SGDLS, CDR2 YYNGEE. As regards this clonotype: Its antigen remains unknown.

Axillary draining lymph nodes of breast cancer patients supplied the node samples. Each CDR3 protein is one row after TCRdb ran MiXCR on the multiplex PCR reads. The data hold about 140,000 distinct CDR3 sequences, with approximately 32% observed a single time. Material for sequencing was axillary lymph node tissue. This clonotype was sampled from a female donor with breast cancer. Some clones in this sample may be carry-over from other donors' samples. The genes are TRBV9 and TRBJ2-3; TRBD2 agrees at 9 bases. CDR3 in DNA: TGTGCCAGCAGCCCAGCGGGGGGTTCGCAGTATTTT. Its translation is CASSPAGGSQYF.